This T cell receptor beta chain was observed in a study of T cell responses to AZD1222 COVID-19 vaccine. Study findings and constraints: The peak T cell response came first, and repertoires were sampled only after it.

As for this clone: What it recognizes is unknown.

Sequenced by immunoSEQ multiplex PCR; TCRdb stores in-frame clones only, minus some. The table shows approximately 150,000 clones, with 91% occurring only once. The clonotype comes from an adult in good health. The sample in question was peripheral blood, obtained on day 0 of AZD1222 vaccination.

CDR3 amino acids: CASSHDGGAGYNEQFF. The CDR3, as DNA: TGTGCCAGCAGCCATGATGGAGGGGCCGGTTACAATGAGCAGTTCTTC. V and J are TRBV3-1 (or the pseudogene TRBV3-2) and TRBJ2-1, with TRBD2 as a possible D gene (6 bases). CDR1 is LGHDT, CDR2 YNNKEL, per germline (reference sequence). This CDR3 is 16 amino acids long. With 3 bases removed from V and 4 bases from J, the gap between germline ends came to 16 bases.